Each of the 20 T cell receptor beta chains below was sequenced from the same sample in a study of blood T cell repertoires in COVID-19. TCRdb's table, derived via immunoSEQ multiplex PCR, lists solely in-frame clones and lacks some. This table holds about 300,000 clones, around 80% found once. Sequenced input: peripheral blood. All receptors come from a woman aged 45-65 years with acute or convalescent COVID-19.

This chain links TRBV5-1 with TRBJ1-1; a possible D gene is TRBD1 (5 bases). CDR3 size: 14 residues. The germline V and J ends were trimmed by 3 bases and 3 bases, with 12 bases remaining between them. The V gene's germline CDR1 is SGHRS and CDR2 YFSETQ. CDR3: CASSWEGRDTEAFF. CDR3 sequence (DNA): TGCGCCAGCAGCTGGGAGGGCAGGGACACTGAAGCTTTCTTT.

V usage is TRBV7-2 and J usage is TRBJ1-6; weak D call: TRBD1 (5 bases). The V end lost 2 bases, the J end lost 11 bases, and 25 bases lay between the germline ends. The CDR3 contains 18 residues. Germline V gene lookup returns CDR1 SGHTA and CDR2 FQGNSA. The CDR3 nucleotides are TGTGCCAGCAGCTTAAGGGGCACCGGGTCGCTCTCTGGGACACCCCTCCACTTT. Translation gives CASSLRGTGSLSGTPLHF.

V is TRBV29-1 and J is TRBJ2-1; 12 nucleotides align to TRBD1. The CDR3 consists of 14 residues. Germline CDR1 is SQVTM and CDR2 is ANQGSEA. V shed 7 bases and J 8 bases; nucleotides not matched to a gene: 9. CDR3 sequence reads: CSGDPGTGGDEQFF. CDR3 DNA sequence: TGCAGCGGGGATCCCGGGACAGGGGGCGATGAGCAGTTCTTC.

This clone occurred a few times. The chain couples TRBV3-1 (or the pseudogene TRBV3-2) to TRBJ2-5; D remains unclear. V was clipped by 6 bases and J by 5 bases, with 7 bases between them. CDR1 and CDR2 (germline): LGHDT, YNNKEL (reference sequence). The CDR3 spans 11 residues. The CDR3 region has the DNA TGTGCCAGCAGGTTTAGCGAGACCCAGTACTTC. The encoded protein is CASRFSETQYF.

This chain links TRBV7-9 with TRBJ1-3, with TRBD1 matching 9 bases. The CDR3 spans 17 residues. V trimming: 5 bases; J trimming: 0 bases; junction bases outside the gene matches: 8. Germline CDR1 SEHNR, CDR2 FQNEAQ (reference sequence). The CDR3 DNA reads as TGTGCCAGCAGCACTCTACAGGGGGCGAACTCTGGAAACACCATATATTTT. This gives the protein CASSTLQGANSGNTIYF.

CDR3 in DNA: TGTGCCTGGGAGACAGGGCCAATAAGCGAAGCTTTCTTT. Translation: CAWETGPISEAFF. The chain links TRBV30 to TRBJ1-1, with 7 nucleotides matching TRBD1. With 5 bases clipped from V and 8 bases from J, the junction kept 11 bases outside the gene matches. The V gene's germline CDR1 is GTSNPN and CDR2 SVGIG (reference sequence). The length of the CDR3 is 13 residues.

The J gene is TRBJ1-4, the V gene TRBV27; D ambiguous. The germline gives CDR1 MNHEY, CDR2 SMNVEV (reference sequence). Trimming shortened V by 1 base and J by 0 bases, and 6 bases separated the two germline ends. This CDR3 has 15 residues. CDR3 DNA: TGTGCCAGCAGTTTATTGGGAGCAACTAATGAAAAACTGTTTTTT. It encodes CASSLLGATNEKLFF.

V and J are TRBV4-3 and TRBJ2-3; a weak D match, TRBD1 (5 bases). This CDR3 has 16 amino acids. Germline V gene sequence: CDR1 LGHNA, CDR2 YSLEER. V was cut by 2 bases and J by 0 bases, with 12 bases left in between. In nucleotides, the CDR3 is TGCGCCAGCAGCCAACTCCACAGGACAAGCACAGATACGCAGTATTTT. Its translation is CASSQLHRTSTDTQYF.

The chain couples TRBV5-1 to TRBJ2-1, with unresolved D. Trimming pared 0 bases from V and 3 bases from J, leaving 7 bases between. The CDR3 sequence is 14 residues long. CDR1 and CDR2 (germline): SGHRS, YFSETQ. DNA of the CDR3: TGCGCCAGCAGCTTGGTGCCAGACTACAATGAGCAGTTCTTC. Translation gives CASSLVPDYNEQFF.

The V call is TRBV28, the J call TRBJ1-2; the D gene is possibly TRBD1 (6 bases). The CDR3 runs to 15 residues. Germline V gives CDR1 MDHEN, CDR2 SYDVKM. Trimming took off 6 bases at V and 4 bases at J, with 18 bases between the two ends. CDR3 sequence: CASSIRGGHIYGYTF. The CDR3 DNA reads TGTGCCAGCAGCATCCGGGGGGGCCATATCTATGGCTACACCTTC.

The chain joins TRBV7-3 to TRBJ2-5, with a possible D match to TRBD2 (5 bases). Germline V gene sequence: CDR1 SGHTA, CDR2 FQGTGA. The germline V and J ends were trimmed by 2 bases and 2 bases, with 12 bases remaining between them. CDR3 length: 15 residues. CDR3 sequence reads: CASSLGSSVQETQYF. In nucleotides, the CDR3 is TGTGCCAGCAGCTTAGGTAGTAGCGTACAAGAGACCCAGTACTTC.

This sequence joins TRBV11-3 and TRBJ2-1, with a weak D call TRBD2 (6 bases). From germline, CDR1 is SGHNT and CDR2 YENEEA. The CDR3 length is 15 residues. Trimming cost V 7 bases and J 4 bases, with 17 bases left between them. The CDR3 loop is CASTPLRDSYNEQFF. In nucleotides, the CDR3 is TGTGCCAGCACCCCACTGCGGGACTCTTACAATGAGCAGTTCTTC. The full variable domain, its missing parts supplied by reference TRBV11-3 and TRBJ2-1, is EAGVVQSPRYKIIEKKQPVAFWCNPISGHNTLYWYLQNLGQGPELLIRYENEEAVDDSQLPKDRFSAERLKGVDSTLKIQPAELGDSAVYLCASTPLRDSYNEQFFGPGTRLTVL.

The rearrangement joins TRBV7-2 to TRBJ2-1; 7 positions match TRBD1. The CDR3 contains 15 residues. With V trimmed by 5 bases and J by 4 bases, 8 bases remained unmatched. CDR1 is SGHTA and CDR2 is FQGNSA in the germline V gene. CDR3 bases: TGTGCCAGCAGCACCGAGGGGGCCTCATACAATGAGCAGTTCTTC. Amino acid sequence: CASSTEGASYNEQFF.

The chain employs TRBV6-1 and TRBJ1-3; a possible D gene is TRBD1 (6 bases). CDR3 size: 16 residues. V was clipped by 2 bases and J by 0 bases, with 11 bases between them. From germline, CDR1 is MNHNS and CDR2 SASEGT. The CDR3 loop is CASSERGGTSGNTIYF. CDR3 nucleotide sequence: TGTGCCAGCAGTGAAAGGGGGGGCACCTCTGGAAACACCATATATTTT.

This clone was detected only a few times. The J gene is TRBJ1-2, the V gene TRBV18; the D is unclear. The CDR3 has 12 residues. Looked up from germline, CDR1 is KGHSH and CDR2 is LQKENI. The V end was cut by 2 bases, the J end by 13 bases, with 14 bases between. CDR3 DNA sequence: TGTGCCAGCTCACCAGAGGGCCACGCCGCCACCTTC. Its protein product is CASSPEGHAATF.

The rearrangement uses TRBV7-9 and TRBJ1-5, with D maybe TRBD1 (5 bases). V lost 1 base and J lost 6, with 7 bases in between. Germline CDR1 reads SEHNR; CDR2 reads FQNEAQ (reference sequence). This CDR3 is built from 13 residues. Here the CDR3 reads CASSLGGVQPQHF. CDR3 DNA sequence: TGTGCCAGCAGCTTAGGGGGGGTTCAGCCCCAGCATTTT.

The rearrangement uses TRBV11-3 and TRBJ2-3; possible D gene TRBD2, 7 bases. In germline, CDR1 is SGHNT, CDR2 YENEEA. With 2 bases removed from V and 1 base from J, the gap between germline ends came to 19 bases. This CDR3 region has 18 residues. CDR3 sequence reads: CASSLRGGLDSGTDTQYF. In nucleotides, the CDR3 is TGTGCCAGCAGCTTACGCGGGGGCCTCGACAGCGGCACAGATACGCAGTATTTT. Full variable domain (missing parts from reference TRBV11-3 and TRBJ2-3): EAGVVQSPRYKIIEKKQPVAFWCNPISGHNTLYWYLQNLGQGPELLIRYENEEAVDDSQLPKDRFSAERLKGVDSTLKIQPAELGDSAVYLCASSLRGGLDSGTDTQYFGPGTRLTVL.

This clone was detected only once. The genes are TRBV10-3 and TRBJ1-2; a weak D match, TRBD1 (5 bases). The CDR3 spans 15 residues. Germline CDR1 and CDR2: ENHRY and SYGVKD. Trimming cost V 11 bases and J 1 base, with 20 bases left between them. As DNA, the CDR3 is TGTGCCGTGTCCAGTCCCGACAGTATTAACTATGGCTACACCTTC. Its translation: CAVSSPDSINYGYTF.

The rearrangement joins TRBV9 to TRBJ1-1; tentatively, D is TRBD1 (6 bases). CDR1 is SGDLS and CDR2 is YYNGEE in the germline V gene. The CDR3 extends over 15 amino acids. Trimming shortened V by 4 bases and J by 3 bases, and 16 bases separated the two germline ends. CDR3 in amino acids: CASSPAGGSYTEAFF. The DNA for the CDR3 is TGTGCCAGCAGCCCCGCGGGGGGCTCCTACACTGAAGCTTTCTTT.

The chain's CDR3 is CASSVQAGTDTQYF. CDR3 coding DNA: TGTGCCAGCAGCGTACAGGCGGGAACAGATACGCAGTATTTT. The chain employs TRBV9 and TRBJ2-3, with D possibly being TRBD2 (6 bases). Germline V gives CDR1 SGDLS, CDR2 YYNGEE. The CDR3 is 14 amino acids. The V gene lost 1 base and the J gene lost 3 bases, with 9 bases spanning the gap.